The rows below give T cell receptor beta chains drawn from one sample of a study of patients and donors after allogeneic stem cell transplantation. TCRdb recomputed calls from the RT-PCR reads with MiXCR, one row per CDR3 protein. Of approximately 21,000 distinct CDR3 sequences in the sample, roughly 30% were seen once. Material for sequencing was blood, either unsorted or a sorted T cell fraction (not recorded which). The receptors come from a human donor who was either an allogeneic HSCT recipient or a stem cell or donor lymphocyte infusion donor (not recorded which). It is not recorded whose cells these are; they may come from a transplant donor. Both conserved end residues are part of each CDR3. Fields, in order: clone size, J gene, D gene, V gene, CDR3 protein, CDR3 DNA. D genes are given only for firm matches. Expanded clones are given a class, and other clones once, few, many or no size at all.

clone size: few
J gene: TRBJ1-1
D gene: .
V gene: TRBV6-5
CDR3 protein: CASSFYTEAFF
CDR3 DNA: TGTGCCAGCAGTTTCTACACTGAAGCTTTCTTT

clone size: few
J gene: TRBJ1-3
D gene: TRBD1
V gene: TRBV29-1
CDR3 protein: CSADRGGNTIYF
CDR3 DNA: TGCAGCGCTGACAGGGGAGGAAACACCATATATTTT

clone size: few
J gene: TRBJ2-1
D gene: .
V gene: TRBV6-5
CDR3 protein: CASSYRGNNEQFF
CDR3 DNA: TGTGCCAGCAGTTATAGGGGAAACAATGAGCAGTTCTTC

clone size: .
J gene: TRBJ1-5
D gene: .
V gene: TRBV12-3/TRBV12-4
CDR3 protein: CASSLGESQHF
CDR3 DNA: TGTGCCAGCAGTTTAGGGGAGTCCCAGCATTTT

clone size: many
J gene: TRBJ2-4
D gene: TRBD1
V gene: TRBV5-1
CDR3 protein: CASSLPGTEKNIQYF
CDR3 DNA: TGCGCCAGCAGCTTGCCCGGGACAGAGAAAAACATTCAGTACTTC

clone size: .
J gene: TRBJ2-7
D gene: TRBD1
V gene: TRBV12-3/TRBV12-4
CDR3 protein: CASSTPGQRYEQYF
CDR3 DNA: TGTGCCAGCAGTACACCGGGACAGAGATACGAGCAGTACTTC

clone size: .
J gene: TRBJ2-2
D gene: .
V gene: TRBV6-6
CDR3 protein: CASSYPVGANTGELFF
CDR3 DNA: TGTGCCAGCAGTTACCCTGTTGGCGCGAACACCGGGGAGCTGTTTTTT

clone size: .
J gene: TRBJ1-6
D gene: .
V gene: TRBV6-5
CDR3 protein: CASSYRGSPLHF
CDR3 DNA: TGTGCCAGCAGTTACAGGGGTTCACCCCTCCACTTT

clone size: few
J gene: TRBJ1-1
D gene: .
V gene: TRBV12-3/TRBV12-4
CDR3 protein: CASTTYRLNTEAFF
CDR3 DNA: TGTGCCAGCACCACTTACCGCCTCAACACTGAAGCTTTCTTT

clone size: .
J gene: TRBJ2-3
D gene: TRBD2
V gene: TRBV15
CDR3 protein: CATSRRLASTDTQYF
CDR3 DNA: TGTGCCACCAGCAGAAGACTAGCGAGCACAGATACGCAGTATTTT

clone size: few
J gene: TRBJ1-5
D gene: .
V gene: TRBV12-3/TRBV12-4
CDR3 protein: CASSSGHGQPQHF
CDR3 DNA: TGTGCCAGCAGTTCAGGGCACGGACAGCCCCAGCATTTT

clone size: few
J gene: TRBJ2-1
D gene: .
V gene: TRBV12-3/TRBV12-4
CDR3 protein: CASSHSGEQFF
CDR3 DNA: TGTGCCAGCAGCCACAGTGGGGAGCAGTTCTTC

clone size: few
J gene: TRBJ2-5
D gene: .
V gene: TRBV5-1
CDR3 protein: CASSLGVARETQYF
CDR3 DNA: TGCGCCAGCAGCTTGGGTGTAGCGAGAGAGACCCAGTACTTC

clone size: many
J gene: TRBJ1-1
D gene: .
V gene: TRBV7-9
CDR3 protein: CASSLQGWTEAFF
CDR3 DNA: TGTGCCAGCAGCTTGCAAGGTTGGACTGAAGCTTTCTTT

clone size: .
J gene: TRBJ1-2
D gene: .
V gene: TRBV9
CDR3 protein: CASSAQPYGYTF
CDR3 DNA: TGTGCCAGCAGCGCCCAGCCATATGGCTACACCTTC

clone size: few
J gene: TRBJ1-5
D gene: .
V gene: TRBV20-1
CDR3 protein: CSASTGGAGQPQHF
CDR3 DNA: TGCAGTGCTAGTACCGGGGGCGCGGGTCAGCCCCAGCATTTT

clone size: .
J gene: TRBJ1-6
D gene: .
V gene: TRBV9
CDR3 protein: CASRTGTDNSPLHF
CDR3 DNA: TGTGCCAGTCGGACCGGAACCGATAATTCACCCCTCCACTTT

clone size: many
J gene: TRBJ1-5
D gene: .
V gene: TRBV7-2
CDR3 protein: CASSLPKQPQHF
CDR3 DNA: TGTGCCAGCAGCCTACCTAAACAGCCCCAGCATTTT

clone size: .
J gene: TRBJ2-3
D gene: .
V gene: TRBV5-1
CDR3 protein: CATSLEGPTDTQYF
CDR3 DNA: TGCGCCACCTCTCTCGAGGGTCCCACAGATACGCAGTATTTT

clone size: many
J gene: TRBJ1-5
D gene: .
V gene: TRBV12-3/TRBV12-4
CDR3 protein: CASSCQPGSGNQPQHF
CDR3 DNA: TGTGCCAGCAGTTGCCAACCAGGGTCTGGCAATCAGCCCCAGCATTTT

clone size: .
J gene: TRBJ2-2
D gene: .
V gene: TRBV3-1
CDR3 protein: CASSQGSGAGELFF
CDR3 DNA: TGTGCCAGCAGCCAAGGTTCGGGGGCCGGGGAGCTGTTTTTT

clone size: .
J gene: TRBJ2-5
D gene: .
V gene: TRBV7-9
CDR3 protein: CASSDTHAQETQYF
CDR3 DNA: TGTGCCAGCAGCGATACACATGCTCAAGAGACCCAGTACTTC